The entry below describes one TCR beta chain. No antigen is known for it. Germline V gene sequence: CDR1 LNHDA, CDR2 SQIVND (reference sequence). The CDR3 is 12 amino acids. V was trimmed by 5 bases and J by 3 bases, leaving 7 bases between them. Generated by immunoSEQ multiplex PCR, the TCRdb table keeps only in-frame clones and is missing some. The sample lists roughly 400,000 clones; over 80% were seen once. The data belong to a study of Ad26.COV2.S vaccination and SARS-CoV-2 variants. Looking at the study overall: Enrollment placed the donor in the COV1001 Ad26.COV2.S trial arm.

Treatment specified: 15 to 20 received Ad26.COV2.S at low or high dose, single or two shots; 5 received placebo; per-sample allocation not given. Collection of the samples took place on day 63 after the first injection of vaccine or placebo. Study conclusions and caveats: Post-vaccination breadth of spike-specific CD8+ and CD4+ T cell responses was reportedly substantial.

This specimen consisted of peripheral blood, obtained in a trial of Ad26.COV2.S vaccine versus placebo. V usage is TRBV19 and J usage is TRBJ1-2; D is uncertain. The TCR originated in a person between 18 and 65 years old who received the Ad26.COV2.S COVID-19 vaccine or a placebo. CDR3 sequence reads: CASSAGDYGYTF. The CDR3 nucleotides read TGTGCCAGTAGTGCCGGTGACTATGGCTACACCTTC.